Below are 5 T cell receptor beta chains sequenced from a single sample in a study of T cells in Graves' hyperthyroidism and ophthalmopathy. Amplified regions were TCR beta CDR3 sequences from RNA transcripts. A first-round RT-PCR of the TCR CDR3 used the HTBI primer set. TCRdb passed the multiplex PCR reads through MiXCR, listing each CDR3 protein once. The sample records around 490,000 distinct CDR3 sequences, roughly 21% being singletons. The sample consisted of blood. These TCRs come from a man aged 40-55 years with Graves' ophthalmopathy.

This clonotype has at least ten counts. The chain carries TRBV28 and TRBJ2-1, with 7 nucleotides matching TRBD2. The germline gives CDR1 MDHEN, CDR2 SYDVKM. V shed 3 bases and J 5 bases; nucleotides not matched to a gene: 13. This CDR3 contains 17 residues. The CDR3 nucleotides read TGTGCCAGCAGTTTGGAGCTATTGGCGGGAGATAACAATGAGCAGTTCTTC. This gives the protein CASSLELLAGDNNEQFF. The full variable domain, in which reference TRBV28 and TRBJ2-1 provide the parts outside the CDR3, is DVKVTQSSRYLVKRTGEKVFLECVQDMDHENMFWYRQDPGLGLRLIYFSYDVKMKEKGDIPEGYSVSREKKERFSLILESASTNQTSMYLCASSLELLAGDNNEQFFGPGTRLTVL.

This clonotype appeared many times. The chain has TRBV7-8 and TRBJ2-7; either TRBD1 or TRBD2 may fit D (5 bases each). This CDR3 contains 15 residues. V shed 3 bases and J shed 0 bases, with 12 bases lying between them. Germline CDR1 reads SGHVS; CDR2 reads FQNEAQ. The CDR3 sequence: CASSFGGPSSYEQYF. CDR3 coding DNA: TGTGCCAGCAGCTTTGGGGGACCGAGCTCCTACGAGCAGTACTTC.

This chain links TRBV10-3 with TRBJ2-3, with 8 bases fitting TRBD1. The CDR3 spans 15 residues. V lost 2 bases and J lost 7; bases outside the gene matches: 8. The germline V gene has CDR1 ENHRY and CDR2 SYGVKD. The CDR3 bases are TGTGCCATCAGTGAGCCATCCCAGGGGGCTCATACGCAGTATTTT. Encoded protein: CAISEPSQGAHTQYF.

The CDR3, as DNA: TGTGCCAGCAGCCAAGATCGACTAGCGTCAAATGAGCAGTTCTTC. Its protein is CASSQDRLASNEQFF. V gene TRBV4-2 combines with J gene TRBJ2-1, with 8 bases aligning to TRBD2. Germline lookup yields CDR1 LGHNA and CDR2 YNFKEQ. With 0 bases clipped from V and 7 bases from J, the junction kept 5 bases outside the gene matches. There are 15 residues in the CDR3.

This clonotype was observed at least ten times. The V gene is TRBV30, the J gene TRBJ2-7; 7 bases are shared with TRBD2. The germline V gene has CDR1 GTSNPN and CDR2 SVGIG (reference sequence). V trimming: 2 bases; J trimming: 2 bases; junction bases outside the gene matches: 3. CDR3 length: 13 amino acids. CDR3 region: CAWSLTSPYEQYF. The CDR3 region has the DNA TGTGCCTGGAGTTTGACTAGCCCCTACGAGCAGTACTTC.